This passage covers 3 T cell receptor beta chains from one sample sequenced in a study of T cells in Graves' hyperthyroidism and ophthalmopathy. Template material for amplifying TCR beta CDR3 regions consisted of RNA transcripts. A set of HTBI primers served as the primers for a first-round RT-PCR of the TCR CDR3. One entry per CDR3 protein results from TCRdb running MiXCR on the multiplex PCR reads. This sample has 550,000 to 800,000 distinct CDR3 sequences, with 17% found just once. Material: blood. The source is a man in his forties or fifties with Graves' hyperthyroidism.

The CDR3 DNA reads as TGTGCCACCAGTGACCCGGGACTAGCGGGAGCCTCTTTGGGTGAGCAGTTCTTC. Translated: CATSDPGLAGASLGEQFF. V is TRBV24-1 and J is TRBJ2-1, with TRBD2 matching over 14 bases. This CDR3 contains 18 residues. CDR1 and CDR2 from the germline V gene are KGHDR and SFDVKD. V was clipped by 4 bases and J by 9 bases; unmatched bases: 13.

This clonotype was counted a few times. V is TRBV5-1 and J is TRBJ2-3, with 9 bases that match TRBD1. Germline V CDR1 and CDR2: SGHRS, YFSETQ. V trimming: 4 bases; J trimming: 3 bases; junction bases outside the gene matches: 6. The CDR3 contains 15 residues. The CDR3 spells CASSRQGDRTDTQYF. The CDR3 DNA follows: TGCGCCAGCAGCCGACAGGGGGATCGGACAGATACGCAGTATTTT.

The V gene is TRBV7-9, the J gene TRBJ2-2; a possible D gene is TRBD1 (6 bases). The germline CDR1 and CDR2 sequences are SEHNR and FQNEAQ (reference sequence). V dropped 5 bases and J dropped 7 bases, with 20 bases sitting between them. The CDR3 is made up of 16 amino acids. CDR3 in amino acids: CASSPPQGHGVGELFF. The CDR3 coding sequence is TGTGCCAGCAGCCCCCCCCAGGGACACGGGGTCGGGGAGCTGTTTTTT.